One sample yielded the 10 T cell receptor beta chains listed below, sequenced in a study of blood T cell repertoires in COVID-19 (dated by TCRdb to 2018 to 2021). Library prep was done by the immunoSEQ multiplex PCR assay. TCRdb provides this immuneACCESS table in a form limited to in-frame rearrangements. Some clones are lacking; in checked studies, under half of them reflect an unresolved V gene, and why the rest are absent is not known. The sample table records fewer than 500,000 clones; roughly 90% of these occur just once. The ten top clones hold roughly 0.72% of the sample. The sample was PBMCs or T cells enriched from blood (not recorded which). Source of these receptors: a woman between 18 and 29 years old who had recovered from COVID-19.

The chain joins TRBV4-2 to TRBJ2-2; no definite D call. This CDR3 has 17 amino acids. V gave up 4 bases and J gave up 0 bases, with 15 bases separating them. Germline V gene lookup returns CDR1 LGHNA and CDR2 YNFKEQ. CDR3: CASSRSDGLANTGELFF. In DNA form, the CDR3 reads TGTGCCAGCAGCCGCTCAGACGGCCTAGCGAACACCGGGGAGCTGTTTTTT.

The CDR3 region is CASSPQNGVYGPSGYTF. For the CDR3, the DNA is TGCGCCAGCAGCCCACAAAACGGGGTATACGGGCCCTCTGGCTACACCTTC. This chain joins TRBV5-1 and TRBJ1-2; no reliable D call. This CDR3 is 17 amino acids long. Germline values: CDR1 SGHRS, CDR2 YFSETQ. V was pared by 4 bases and J by 7 bases, with 26 bases between.

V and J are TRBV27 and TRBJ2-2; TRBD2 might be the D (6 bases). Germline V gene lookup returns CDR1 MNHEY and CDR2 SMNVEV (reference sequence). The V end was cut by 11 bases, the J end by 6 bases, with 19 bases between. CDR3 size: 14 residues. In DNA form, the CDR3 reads TGTGCCGTTCCCCCGGGGAGGTTTCCCGGGGAGCTGTTTTTT. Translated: CAVPPGRFPGELFF.

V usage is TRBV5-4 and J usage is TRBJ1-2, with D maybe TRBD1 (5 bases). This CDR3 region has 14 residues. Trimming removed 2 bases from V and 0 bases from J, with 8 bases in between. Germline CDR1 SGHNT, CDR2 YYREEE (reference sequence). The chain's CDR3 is CASSFRGSNYGYTF. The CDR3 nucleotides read TGTGCCAGCAGCTTTAGGGGTTCTAACTATGGCTACACCTTC.

The CDR3 here is CASSDQGAPEAFF. The DNA for the CDR3 is TGTGCCAGCAGTGATCAGGGGGCCCCTGAAGCTTTCTTT. This rearrangement joins TRBV25-1 to TRBJ1-1; 8 bases map to TRBD1. Trimming cost V 3 bases and J 6 bases; bases outside gene matches: 3. Germline CDR1 MGHDK, CDR2 SYGVNS. This CDR3 has 13 residues.

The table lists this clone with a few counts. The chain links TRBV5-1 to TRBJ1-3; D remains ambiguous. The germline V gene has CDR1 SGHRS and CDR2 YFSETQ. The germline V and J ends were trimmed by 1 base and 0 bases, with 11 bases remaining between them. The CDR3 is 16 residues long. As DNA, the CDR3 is TGCGCCAGCAGCTTGCGCGGCGCCTTCTCTGGAAACACCATATATTTT. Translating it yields CASSLRGAFSGNTIYF.

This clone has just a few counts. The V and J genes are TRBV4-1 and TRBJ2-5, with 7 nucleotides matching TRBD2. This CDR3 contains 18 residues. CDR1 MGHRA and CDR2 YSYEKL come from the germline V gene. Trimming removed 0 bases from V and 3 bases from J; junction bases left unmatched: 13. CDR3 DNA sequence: TGCGCCAGCAGCCAAGATCTTTTATTCGGGGGGATCGAAGAGACCCAGTACTTC. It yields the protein CASSQDLLFGGIEETQYF.

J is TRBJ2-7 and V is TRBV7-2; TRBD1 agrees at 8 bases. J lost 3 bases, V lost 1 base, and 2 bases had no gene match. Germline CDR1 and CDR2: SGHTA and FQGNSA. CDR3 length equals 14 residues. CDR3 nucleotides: TGTGCCAGCAGCTTAGAAGGACAGGGCTACGAGCAGTACTTC. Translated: CASSLEGQGYEQYF. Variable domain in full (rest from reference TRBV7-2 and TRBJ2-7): GAGVSQSPSNKVTEKGKDVELRCDPISGHTALYWYRQSLGQGLEFLIYFQGNSAPDKSGLPSDRFSAERTGGSVSTLTIQRTQQEDSAVYLCASSLEGQGYEQYFGPGTRLTVT.

The CDR3 loop reads CSVETSEPSRYNEQFF. As DNA, the CDR3 is TGCAGCGTTGAAACTAGCGAACCTTCCCGCTACAATGAGCAGTTCTTC. The chain has TRBV29-1 and TRBJ2-1; 7 nucleotides agree with TRBD2. The trim removed 2 bases at V and 3 bases at J, leaving 10 bases unmatched. The V gene's germline CDR1 is SQVTM and CDR2 ANQGSEA. The CDR3 is 16 amino acids.

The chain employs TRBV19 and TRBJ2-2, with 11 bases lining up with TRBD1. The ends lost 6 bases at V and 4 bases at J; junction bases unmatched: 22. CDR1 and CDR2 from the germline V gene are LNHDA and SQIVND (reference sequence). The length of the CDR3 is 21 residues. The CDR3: CASSKYGFARDGTGGTGELFF. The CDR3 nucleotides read TGTGCCAGTAGCAAATATGGTTTTGCTAGGGACGGGACAGGGGGCACCGGGGAGCTGTTTTTT. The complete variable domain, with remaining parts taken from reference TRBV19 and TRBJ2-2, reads DGGITQSPKYLFRKEGQNVTLSCEQNLNHDAMYWYRQDPGQGLRLIYYSQIVNDFQKGDIAEGYSVSREKKESFPLTVTSAQKNPTAFYLCASSKYGFARDGTGGTGELFFGEGSRLTVL.